The T cell receptor (beta chain) under discussion was sequenced for a study of technical replicates of blood from several donors. Sequenced by immunoSEQ multiplex PCR; TCRdb stores in-frame clones only, minus some. The sample records approximately 73,000 clones, nearly 95% being singletons. Material: T cells isolated from PBMCs. This clonotype originated in a human donor in good health.

CDR3 in DNA: TGTGCCAGCAGCTTGGTTAGCGCTAGTGAGCAGTTCTTC. Translating gives CASSLVSASEQFF. The V and J genes are TRBV5-4 and TRBJ2-1; a weak D match, TRBD2 (5 bases). This CDR3 region has 13 residues. Germline CDR1 is SGHNT and CDR2 is YYREEE (reference sequence). V dropped 0 bases and J dropped 9 bases, with 10 bases sitting between them. Full variable domain (missing parts from reference TRBV5-4 and TRBJ2-1): ETGVTQSPTHLIKTRGQQVTLRCSSQSGHNTVSWYQQALGQGPQFIFQYYREEENGRGNFPPRFSGLQFPNYSSELNVNALELDDSALYLCASSLVSASEQFFGPGTRLTVL.